This TCR beta chain came from a study of beta chain features in type 1 diabetes. Sequencing targeted expressed TCRB transcripts, as all isolated RNA had been reverse transcribed. The repertoire was sequenced with immunoSEQ multiplex PCR; TCRdb's copy has only in-frame clones and lacks some. The table records 640,000 or so clones, over 10% of them present only once. Every single donor gave one heparinised blood draw, and these averaged around 120 mL. Sorting with CD45RO/CCR7/CD25/CD127/CD95/CD27 yielded naive, central memory, regulatory and stem-like memory CD4+ cells. This clone came up a few times. Its antigen is unidentified. General study results and limits: TCRB repertoires of naive, central memory and Treg cells appeared more similar among patients than among healthy donors. Type 1 diabetes patients showed a moderate but significant shortening of TCRB CDR3s in all four CD4+ subsets.

CDR1 and CDR2 (germline): MNHEY, SVGAGI. Trimming shortened V by 5 bases and J by 3 bases, and 13 bases separated the two germline ends. This CDR3 spans 14 amino acids. The sequenced material came from naive CD4+ T cells from blood. This receptor was identified in a young man with type 1 diabetes. This chain links TRBV6-5 with TRBJ1-1; TRBD1 is a possible D gene (6 bases). The CDR3 is CASSRRGGDTEAFF. DNA of the CDR3: TGTGCCAGCAGTCGCAGGGGCGGCGACACTGAAGCTTTCTTT.